The 26 T cell receptor beta chains below come from one sample, sequenced in a study of blood T cell repertoires in COVID-19. Some clones are missing from TCRdb's copy, which holds only in-frame ones; the method was immunoSEQ multiplex PCR. Among approximately 190,000 clones, less than 90% were seen once, and the ten largest hold about 3.3%. Sequenced input: PBMCs or T cells enriched from blood (not recorded which). The receptor set was obtained from a woman in her twenties or thirties who had been exposed to COVID-19.

In the case of this clone: This specimen includes other DNA sequences encoding the same CDR3. Here the CDR3 DNA reads TGCGCCAGCAGCTTGGAAGGGGGTACAGATACGCAGTATTTT. Translated, it gives CASSLEGGTDTQYF. The gene calls are TRBV5-1 and TRBJ2-3; D may be TRBD1 (6 bases). Germline CDR1 and CDR2: SGHRS and YFSETQ. The V end was cut by 0 bases, the J end by 3 bases, with 8 bases between. The CDR3 sequence is 14 residues long.

The J gene is TRBJ2-1, the V gene TRBV11-3, with D tentatively TRBD2 (6 bases). V dropped 3 bases and J dropped 3 bases, with 15 bases sitting between them. This CDR3 region has 16 residues. Germline V gene lookup returns CDR1 SGHNT and CDR2 YENEEA. The CDR3 coding sequence is TGTGCCAGCAGCTTGGAGGGGTATTTCAGCTACAATGAGCAGTTCTTC. Translation: CASSLEGYFSYNEQFF.

This sequence joins TRBV19 and TRBJ2-3; D remains unclear. The V gene lost 3 bases and the J gene lost 2 bases, with 12 bases spanning the gap. CDR3 size: 15 residues. Germline V gene data show CDR1 as LNHDA and CDR2 as SQIVND (reference sequence). The CDR3 DNA reads as TGTGCCAGTAGTATGCTCGAACGGGTCACAGATACGCAGTATTTT. It specifies CASSMLERVTDTQYF.

The chain combines TRBV4-1 with TRBJ1-6; maybe TRBD1 (5 bases). The V gene lost 3 bases and the J gene lost 10 bases, with 16 bases spanning the gap. Germline V gene data show CDR1 as MGHRA and CDR2 as YSYEKL. There are 15 residues in the CDR3. In DNA form, the CDR3 reads TGCGCCAGCAGCCAGGGGGGATGGGCTGCATCACCCCTCCACTTT. Translated: CASSQGGWAASPLHF.

This clone was observed a single time. V gene TRBV2 combines with J gene TRBJ2-7, with D possibly matching TRBD2 (6 bases). The V gene lost 9 bases and the J gene lost 3 bases, with 15 bases spanning the gap. From germline, CDR1 is SNHLY and CDR2 FYNNEI. This CDR3 comprises 13 residues. CDR3 sequence (DNA): TGTGCCAGTTCGGGGGTCCTAAGCTACGAGCAGTACTTC. This sequence encodes CASSGVLSYEQYF.

The rearrangement uses TRBV10-3 and TRBJ2-1; TRBD2 agrees at 12 bases. V lost 7 bases to trimming and J lost 15 bases; unmatched junction nucleotides: 13. Germline lookup yields CDR1 ENHRY and CDR2 SYGVKD. The CDR3 covers 14 residues. The CDR3 region is CAIKASGGVVDPFF. The CDR3 DNA is TGTGCCATCAAGGCTAGCGGGGGGGTGGTGGATCCGTTCTTC.

The chain employs TRBV6-5 and TRBJ2-7, with 9 bases lining up with TRBD1. This CDR3 comprises 14 residues. V lost 4 bases and J lost 6; bases outside the gene matches: 7. Germline V lookup: CDR1 MNHEY, CDR2 SVGAGI. CDR3 coding DNA: TGTGCCAGCAGTTCCAGGGACAGGGTAGGCGAGCAGTACTTC. It specifies CASSSRDRVGEQYF.

This chain uses TRBV19 with TRBJ1-1; no firm D call. CDR1 is LNHDA, CDR2 SQIVND, per germline (reference sequence). CDR3 length equals 11 residues. V was cut by 3 bases and J by 7 bases, with 6 bases left in between. The DNA for the CDR3 is TGTGCCAGTAGTATGTCAGTTGAAGCTTTCTTT. Protein product: CASSMSVEAFF.

The rearrangement joins TRBV7-2 to TRBJ2-5, with a possible D match to TRBD2 (5 bases). Germline V lookup: CDR1 SGHTA, CDR2 FQGNSA. CDR3 length: 13 residues. Deletions cut 5 bases from V and 3 bases from J, with 10 bases between. DNA for the CDR3: TGTGCCAGCAGCACCGGGAACAAAGAGACCCAGTACTTC. Its protein product is CASSTGNKETQYF. The complete variable domain, with remaining parts taken from reference TRBV7-2 and TRBJ2-5, reads GAGVSQSPSNKVTEKGKDVELRCDPISGHTALYWYRQSLGQGLEFLIYFQGNSAPDKSGLPSDRFSAERTGGSVSTLTIQRTQQEDSAVYLCASSTGNKETQYFGPGTRLLVL.

The chain links TRBV7-3 to TRBJ2-5; a weak D match, TRBD1 (5 bases). The CDR3 runs 15 residues. The germline V and J ends were trimmed by 2 bases and 7 bases, with 17 bases remaining between them. Germline CDR1 is SGHTA and CDR2 is FQGTGA. In DNA form, the CDR3 reads TGTGCCAGCAGCTTATGGGCTAGAGGACACGGGACCCAGTACTTC. This encodes CASSLWARGHGTQYF.

The gene calls are TRBV5-1 and TRBJ2-3; D ambiguous. Looked up from germline, CDR1 is SGHRS and CDR2 is YFSETQ. CDR3 length: 14 residues. V shed 0 bases and J shed 4 bases, with 9 bases lying between them. The CDR3 nucleotides are TGCGCCAGCAGCTTGGGGAGTGCTTCAGATACGCAGTATTTT. Amino acid sequence: CASSLGSASDTQYF.

The chain uses TRBV10-2 and TRBJ1-5; weak D call: TRBD1 (5 bases). The germline CDR1 and CDR2 sequences are WSHSY and SAAADI. Trimming took off 0 bases at V and 4 bases at J, with 7 bases between the two ends. CDR3 size: 14 residues. The CDR3: CASSESGGNQPQHF. DNA for the CDR3: TGCGCCAGCAGTGAGTCCGGGGGAAATCAGCCCCAGCATTTT.

In its sample, this clone was seen a few times. This CDR3 is CASSQEMTGYNEQFF. CDR3 DNA sequence: TGCGCCAGCAGCCAAGAGATGACAGGTTACAATGAGCAGTTCTTC. This rearrangement joins TRBV4-1 to TRBJ2-1; D might be TRBD1 (6 bases). The V and J ends lost 0 bases and 4 bases respectively, with 10 bases between them. The germline V gene encodes CDR1 MGHRA and CDR2 YSYEKL. This CDR3 is built from 15 residues.

V gene TRBV7-6 combines with J gene TRBJ2-1; 8 nucleotides match TRBD1. Germline V CDR1 and CDR2: SGHVS, FNYEAQ. The trim removed 4 bases at V and 5 bases at J, leaving 13 bases unmatched. This CDR3 is built from 17 residues. CDR3 residues: CASSSEGPGTGHNEQFF. CDR3 DNA: TGTGCCAGCAGCTCTGAGGGGCCCGGGACAGGCCACAATGAGCAGTTCTTC. The full variable domain, in which reference TRBV7-6 and TRBJ2-1 provide the parts outside the CDR3, is GAGVSQSPRYKVTKRGQDVALRCDPISGHVSLYWYRQALGQGPEFLTYFNYEAQQDKSGLPNDRFSAERPEGSISTLTIQRTEQRDSAMYRCASSSEGPGTGHNEQFFGPGTRLTVL.

CDR3 coding DNA: TGCGCCAGCAGGACTGGGAACACTGAAGCTTTCTTT. It codes for CASRTGNTEAFF. The V and J genes are TRBV10-2 and TRBJ1-1; D not resolved. The CDR3 spans 12 residues. CDR1 and CDR2 (germline): WSHSY, SAAADI. V was clipped by 6 bases and J by 1 base, with 6 bases between them.

For this clone: At one of its ends the junction is not consistent with the germline gene, which may arise from a read error. The V and J genes are TRBV4-1 and TRBJ2-2; D might be TRBD1 (5 bases). CDR1 and CDR2 (germline): MGHRA, YSYEKL. The CDR3 sequence is 15 residues long. CDR3 in amino acids: CATSRMQGNTGELFF. In nucleotides, the CDR3 is TGCGCCACCAGCCGAATGCAGGGGAACACCGGGGAGCTGTTTTTT.

The chain employs TRBV9 and TRBJ2-7; D is perhaps TRBD2 (6 bases). Trimming removed 4 bases at V and 2 bases at J, with 16 bases between. The CDR3 has 15 residues. Germline lookup yields CDR1 SGDLS and CDR2 YYNGEE. CDR3 nucleotide sequence: TGTGCCAGCAGCAATGGTGGGACTCTGACCTACGAGCAGTACTTC. It specifies CASSNGGTLTYEQYF.

The chain has TRBV5-1 and TRBJ2-7; TRBD2 aligns across 15 bases. From germline, CDR1 is SGHRS and CDR2 YFSETQ. The CDR3 runs 19 residues. V was pared by 2 bases and J by 2 bases, with 11 bases of the junction left unmatched. CDR3 DNA: TGCGCCAGCAGCTTACCCGGACTAGCGGGGGGGAAGAATCCCTACGAGCAGTACTTC. Protein: CASSLPGLAGGKNPYEQYF. Using reference TRBV5-1 and TRBJ2-7 for the parts outside the CDR3, the full variable domain is KAGVTQTPRYLIKTRGQQVTLSCSPISGHRSVSWYQQTPGQGLQFLFEYFSETQRNKGNFPGRFSGRQFSNSRSEMNVSTLELGDSALYLCASSLPGLAGGKNPYEQYFGPGTRLTVT.

V and J are TRBV28 and TRBJ1-5; maybe TRBD1 (6 bases). With 2 bases removed from V and 5 bases from J, the gap between germline ends came to 13 bases. CDR1 MDHEN and CDR2 SYDVKM come from the germline V gene. This CDR3 is built from 15 residues. Here the CDR3 DNA reads TGTGCCAGCAGTTTAAGGGTGACAGGCTATCAGCCCCAGCATTTT. Encoded protein: CASSLRVTGYQPQHF.

The rearrangement joins TRBV19 to TRBJ1-6; D is perhaps TRBD1 (5 bases). This CDR3 is 15 amino acids long. Germline CDR1 and CDR2: LNHDA and SQIVND (reference sequence). With 5 bases removed from V and 11 bases from J, the gap between germline ends came to 19 bases. The CDR3 DNA reads as TGTGCCAGTAGTGCCCGGACACCAAGATTTCCACCCCTCCACTTT. It specifies CASSARTPRFPPLHF.

V is TRBV6-2 or TRBV6-3 and J is TRBJ2-7; maybe TRBD2 (5 bases). Looked up from germline, CDR1 is MNHEY and CDR2 is SVGEGT. The CDR3 runs to 18 residues. Trimming left V 2 bases short and J 3 bases short, with 23 bases between. The CDR3 here is CASSYPLARDISGYEQYF. CDR3 nucleotides: TGTGCCAGCAGTTACCCTTTGGCCCGGGATATATCTGGCTACGAGCAGTACTTC.

V and J are TRBV29-1 and TRBJ2-5; 7 bases agree with TRBD2. The germline gives CDR1 SQVTM, CDR2 ANQGSEA. With V trimmed by 2 bases and J by 7 bases, 4 bases remained unmatched. This CDR3 comprises 12 residues. In DNA, the CDR3 is TGCAGCGTTGAACTTCCGGGGGGGACCCAGTACTTC. Protein product: CSVELPGGTQYF.

The CDR3 region has the DNA TGTGCCAGCAGCCCCCTAGACTGGCAAGAGACCCAGTACTTC. Translating gives CASSPLDWQETQYF. The chain uses TRBV5-6 and TRBJ2-5; D is unclear. The CDR3 has 14 residues. Trimming pared 4 bases from V and 2 bases from J, leaving 12 bases between. CDR1 is SGHDT and CDR2 is YYEEEE in the germline V gene.

This chain connects TRBV10-3 to TRBJ2-3; TRBD1 aligns across 11 bases. Germline assignment: CDR1 ENHRY and CDR2 SYGVKD. Unmatched junction bases numbered 6, after V lost 9 bases and J lost 4 bases. This CDR3 has 14 residues. CDR3 sequence: CAIAVGQGADTQYF. In nucleotides, the CDR3 is TGTGCCATAGCCGTGGGACAGGGGGCAGATACGCAGTATTTT.

This chain joins TRBV3-1 (or the pseudogene TRBV3-2) and TRBJ1-2, with D possibly being TRBD1 (5 bases). The CDR3 is 14 residues long. CDR1 is LGHDT and CDR2 is YNNKEL in the germline V gene (reference sequence). V dropped 0 bases and J dropped 3 bases, with 8 bases sitting between them. In DNA, the CDR3 is TGTGCCAGCAGCCAAGAAGTCAGGGACTATGGCTACACCTTC. This encodes CASSQEVRDYGYTF.

Many counts were recorded for this clone. The V gene is TRBV19, the J gene TRBJ1-2, with TRBD1 identical over 7 bases. The CDR3 sequence is 15 residues long. The V gene's germline CDR1 is LNHDA and CDR2 SQIVND (reference sequence). V trimming: 7 bases; J trimming: 2 bases; junction bases outside the gene matches: 10. DNA of the CDR3: TGTGCCAGTATAAAGACAGGGAGTAACAACTATGGCTACACCTTC. Translated, it gives CASIKTGSNNYGYTF.